These 18 T cell receptor beta chains originate from one sample sequenced in a study of T-cell reconstitution after alpha-beta-depleted transplantation in children. The TCRbeta library was prepared with unique molecular identifiers. TCRdb itself ran the PCR reads through MiXCR, one entry per CDR3 protein. This sample has hundreds of thousands of distinct CDR3 sequences, with approximately 20% found just once. This specimen consisted of PBMCs from the stem cell graft donor, obtained from the stem cell graft. These receptors originate from a human donor who donated a stem cell graft to a child with acute lymphoblastic leukemia.

This clonotype was found once. The chain combines TRBV11-2 with TRBJ1-2; TRBD1 might be the D (6 bases). The germline gives CDR1 SGHAT, CDR2 FQNNGV. V was clipped by 0 bases and J by 4 bases, with 12 bases between them. The CDR3 loop spans 15 amino acids. In nucleotides, the CDR3 is TGTGCCAGCAGCTTAGATCCCACAGGGTCCTATGGCTACACCTTC. Its translation: CASSLDPTGSYGYTF.

The chain employs TRBV12-3 or TRBV12-4 and TRBJ2-3, with TRBD2 matching 14 bases. Trimming removed 1 base from V and 3 bases from J; junction bases left unmatched: 6. The CDR3 extends over 18 amino acids. CDR3 DNA sequence: TGTGCCAGCAGTTTAGGCGGGACTAGCGGGAGTGGGACAGATACGCAGTATTTT. Translation: CASSLGGTSGSGTDTQYF.

This clonotype showed up just a few times. The chain recombines TRBV20-1 with TRBJ1-1; D gene unclear. This CDR3 is 9 amino acids long. V was shortened by 8 bases and J by 6 bases, with 7 bases between the two germline ends. Per germline, CDR1 DFQATT and CDR2 SNEGSKA (reference sequence). The CDR3 protein is CSYRSEAFF. The DNA for the CDR3 is TGCAGTTACCGTTCTGAAGCTTTCTTT.

The chain joins TRBV9 to TRBJ2-1, with D perhaps TRBD1 (6 bases). Germline V gene sequence: CDR1 SGDLS, CDR2 YYNGEE. Trimming took off 4 bases at V and 0 bases at J, with 14 bases between the two ends. This CDR3 region has 16 residues. The CDR3: CASSPPDSFSYNEQFF. The CDR3 DNA sequence: TGTGCCAGCAGCCCCCCGGACAGTTTCTCCTACAATGAGCAGTTCTTC.

J is TRBJ2-1 and V is TRBV10-3; a weak D match, TRBD1 (6 bases). Germline CDR1 ENHRY, CDR2 SYGVKD. This CDR3 is 11 amino acids long. V lost 6 bases and J lost 11, with 11 bases in between. CDR3 protein: CAISQGRQQFF. CDR3 coding DNA: TGTGCCATCAGCCAGGGGCGTCAGCAGTTCTTC.

This clonotype was found a few times. V gene TRBV6-1 combines with J gene TRBJ1-5; 9 nucleotides line up with TRBD1. The V segment lost 6 bases and the J segment 6 bases; nucleotides outside the gene matches: 0. Germline CDR1 reads MNHNS; CDR2 reads SASEGT. The CDR3 is 12 amino acids. The CDR3 nucleotides read TGTGCCAGCAGGGACAGGGGTCAGCCCCAGCATTTT. Translated, it gives CASRDRGQPQHF.

The V call is TRBV11-2, the J call TRBJ2-1; 7 bases agree with TRBD1. The CDR3 covers 15 residues. CDR1 and CDR2 (germline): SGHAT, FQNNGV. After removal of 5 bases from V and 3 bases from J, the junction contained 7 bases not matched to a gene. The CDR3 DNA reads as TGTGCCAGCAGCCCTCGACAGGGTGGCTACAATGAGCAGTTCTTC. The encoded protein is CASSPRQGGYNEQFF.

A few counts support this clonotype. The J gene is TRBJ2-1, the V gene TRBV5-1; a possible D gene is TRBD2 (5 bases). The V gene's germline CDR1 is SGHRS and CDR2 YFSETQ. V shed 5 bases and J shed 10 bases, with 16 bases lying between them. The CDR3 totals 13 residues. CDR3 bases: TGCGCCAGCAGTCCGGACTTGTCGGGAGAGCAGTTCTTC. Its translation is CASSPDLSGEQFF.

This chain joins TRBV27 and TRBJ2-7; perhaps TRBD2 as D (6 bases). V lost 2 bases to trimming and J lost 0 bases, with 14 bases between them. CDR3 length: 16 residues. From germline, CDR1 is MNHEY and CDR2 SMNVEV (reference sequence). CDR3 DNA: TGTGCCAGCAGTTTAAAAGGGACTGTAAGCTCCTACGAGCAGTACTTC. Translation: CASSLKGTVSSYEQYF.

This clonotype was observed a few times. The chain joins TRBV18 to TRBJ2-1, with 11 bases that match TRBD2. This CDR3 region has 16 residues. After removal of 1 base from V and 9 bases from J, the junction contained 8 bases not matched to a gene. Germline CDR1 reads KGHSH; CDR2 reads LQKENI. CDR3 region: CASSPRKLAGAGEQFF. DNA of the CDR3: TGTGCCAGCTCACCACGTAAACTAGCGGGAGCAGGTGAGCAGTTCTTC.

This clonotype came up many times. The chain employs TRBV9 and TRBJ2-1, with 14 positions matching TRBD2. The CDR3 has 15 amino acids. V was pared by 3 bases and J by 7 bases, with 3 bases of the junction left unmatched. CDR1 is SGDLS, CDR2 YYNGEE, per germline. The CDR3 sequence: CASSAGTSGRNEQFF. The CDR3 DNA reads TGTGCCAGCAGCGCGGGGACTAGCGGGAGAAATGAGCAGTTCTTC. The full variable domain, with the rest looked up from reference TRBV9 and TRBJ2-1, is DSGVTQTPKHLITATGQRVTLRCSPRSGDLSVYWYQQSLDQGLQFLIQYYNGEERAKGNILERFSAQQFPDLHSELNLSSLELGDSALYFCASSAGTSGRNEQFFGPGTRLTVL.

This clonotype turned up a few times. V is TRBV20-1 and J is TRBJ2-2; perhaps D is TRBD1 or TRBD2 (5 bases each). The germline CDR1 and CDR2 sequences are DFQATT and SNEGSKA (reference sequence). This CDR3 spans 16 amino acids. V dropped 3 bases and J dropped 5 bases, with 19 bases sitting between them. CDR3 in amino acids: CSASSRSSWGTGELFF. The CDR3 DNA reads TGCAGTGCTAGCTCGCGTAGTAGCTGGGGGACCGGGGAGCTGTTTTTT.

This clonotype was seen a handful of times. The chain uses TRBV27 and TRBJ2-1; 14 bases map to TRBD2. Germline CDR1 reads MNHEY; CDR2 reads SMNVEV (reference sequence). This CDR3 region has 17 residues. Trimming took 8 bases from V and 2 from J; bases not matched to a gene: 8. The CDR3 spells CASRLAGGPPAYNEQFF. CDR3 sequence (DNA): TGTGCCAGCCGACTAGCGGGGGGGCCCCCGGCCTACAATGAGCAGTTCTTC.

The chain employs TRBV20-1 and TRBJ1-4, with TRBD1 as a possible D gene (6 bases). Germline assignment: CDR1 DFQATT and CDR2 SNEGSKA (reference sequence). The CDR3 runs to 15 residues. V lost 7 bases and J 0 bases, leaving 15 bases between the germline ends. This CDR3 is CSGITGGPTNEKLFF. The CDR3 DNA is TGCAGTGGGATTACTGGGGGGCCAACTAATGAAAAACTGTTTTTT.

In DNA form, the CDR3 reads TGCGCCAGCAGCTCCGGCACCGAAAACATTCAGTACTTC. Translation gives CASSSGTENIQYF. The V gene is TRBV5-1, the J gene TRBJ2-4; D remains ambiguous. The CDR3 loop spans 13 amino acids. With 3 bases removed from V and 5 bases from J, the gap between germline ends came to 9 bases. From germline, CDR1 is SGHRS and CDR2 YFSETQ.

The DNA of the CDR3 is TGTGCCAGCAGCCCGCTCAATGTTCAGCCCCAGCATTTT. Protein: CASSPLNVQPQHF. J is TRBJ1-5 and V is TRBV5-6; D is undetermined. The CDR3 is 13 residues long. Germline V gives CDR1 SGHDT, CDR2 YYEEEE. V lost 4 bases and J 6 bases, leaving 11 bases between the germline ends.

V usage is TRBV20-1 and J usage is TRBJ2-1, with TRBD2 as a possible D gene (5 bases). Germline CDR1 and CDR2: DFQATT and SNEGSKA (reference sequence). V shed 2 bases and J shed 5 bases, with 10 bases lying between them. The CDR3 spans 13 residues. The chain's CDR3 is CSARIRRDNEQFF. CDR3 sequence (DNA): TGCAGTGCTAGAATAAGGCGGGACAATGAGCAGTTCTTC.

This clonotype was found a few times. The chain combines TRBV6-1 with TRBJ1-3, with no clear D. Germline values: CDR1 MNHNS, CDR2 SASEGT. The CDR3 runs to 17 residues. V shed 5 bases and J shed 0 bases, with 17 bases lying between them. The CDR3 nucleotides are TGTGCCAGCAGTCCCCAAGGACGGAAAGGCTCTGGAAACACCATATATTTT. It codes for CASSPQGRKGSGNTIYF.